The 32 T cell receptor beta chains given below trace back to one sample, sequenced in a study of T-cell memory formation after mild COVID-19. TCRdb called the 5' RACE reads again in MiXCR, with one record for every CDR3 protein. The table has over 150,000 distinct CDR3 sequences, about a fifth seen once; the top ten hold roughly 4.3%. Sequencing was performed on PBMCs or a T cell subset sorted from them (not recorded which). The receptors derive from a man aged 18 to 30 who had mild COVID-19 (a few samples of this study predate the infection). Cell type and time point are not known.

The gene calls are TRBV6-5 and TRBJ2-3, with D tentatively TRBD1 (7 bases). The CDR3 is 15 amino acids. With 6 bases removed from V and 3 bases from J, the gap between germline ends came to 16 bases. The germline gives CDR1 MNHEY, CDR2 SVGAGI. CDR3 sequence (DNA): TGTGCCAGCAGAGATGGAGCAGGGGGGACAGATACGCAGTATTTT. The encoded protein is CASRDGAGGTDTQYF.

This clonotype was detected a few times. This chain connects TRBV29-1 to TRBJ2-7, with D perhaps assigned TRBD1 or TRBD2 (7 bases each). Germline V gives CDR1 SQVTM, CDR2 ANQGSEA. V gave up 4 bases and J gave up 4 bases, with 14 bases separating them. The CDR3 contains 13 residues. The CDR3 sequence is CSVVQGGRYEQYF. The CDR3 DNA follows: TGCAGCGTTGTCCAGGGGGGGAGGTACGAGCAGTACTTC.

The genes are TRBV9 and TRBJ2-2; TRBD1 matches 9 bases. Germline V gives CDR1 SGDLS, CDR2 YYNGEE. The V gene end was trimmed by 2 bases and the J gene end by 3 bases; junction bases not matched to a gene: 2. The CDR3 runs 15 residues. CDR3 coding DNA: TGTGCCAGCAGCGTTAGGACAGGGGACACCGGGGAGCTGTTTTTT. It specifies CASSVRTGDTGELFF.

The sample holds a few counts of this clonotype. The chain joins TRBV6-1 to TRBJ2-7; TRBD2 might be the D (7 bases). Looked up from germline, CDR1 is MNHNS and CDR2 is SASEGT. The CDR3 has 15 residues. Trimming took 4 bases from V and 5 from J, leaving 18 bases between them. CDR3 coding DNA: TGTGCCAGCAGTGCTGTCATTGTGGGGGGGCACGAGCAGTACGTC. Its translation: CASSAVIVGGHEQYV.

This clonotype was observed a few times. The rearrangement uses TRBV7-3 and TRBJ2-1; D is ambiguous. Between the trimmed V and J ends, which lost 8 bases and 3 bases, there was a span of 8 bases. The germline CDR1 and CDR2 sequences are SGHTA and FQGTGA. The CDR3 runs 12 residues. In DNA, the CDR3 is TGTGCCAGCTCCGACGGCTACAATGAGCAGTTCTTC. It is translated as CASSDGYNEQFF.

The sample holds many counts of this clonotype. V is TRBV5-1 and J is TRBJ2-7, with 9 bases matching TRBD1. J was trimmed by 4 bases and V by 4 bases; bases with no gene match: 18. The CDR3 is made up of 18 amino acids. The germline CDR1 and CDR2 sequences are SGHRS and YFSETQ. The CDR3 loop is CASSPRPGTGFKGYEQYV. CDR3 bases: TGCGCCAGCAGCCCCCGTCCCGGGACAGGGTTCAAGGGGTACGAGCAGTACGTC.

This clonotype was picked up a small number of times. The genes are TRBV7-3 and TRBJ1-5; D not certain. Trimming took off 5 bases at V and 0 bases at J, with 11 bases between the two ends. In germline, CDR1 is SGHTA, CDR2 FQGTGA. This CDR3 spans 15 amino acids. The CDR3 DNA reads TGTGCCAGCAGCGCGGGCTCGCCTAGCAATCAGCCCCAGCATTTT. Translation gives CASSAGSPSNQPQHF. Together with reference TRBV7-3 and TRBJ1-5, the CDR3 gives the full variable domain: GAGVSQTPSNKVTEKGKYVELRCDPISGHTALYWYRQSLGQGPEFLIYFQGTGAADDSGLPNDRFFAVRPEGSVSTLKIQRTERGDSAVYLCASSAGSPSNQPQHFGDGTRLSIL.

This clonotype was detected a few times. The chain couples TRBV20-1 to TRBJ1-2; 8 bases fit TRBD1. The CDR3 spans 15 residues. With 3 bases clipped from V and 0 bases from J, the junction kept 6 bases outside the gene matches. Germline CDR1 is DFQATT and CDR2 is SNEGSKA (reference sequence). CDR3 amino acids: CSASSNRGANYGYTF. The CDR3 coding sequence is TGCAGTGCTAGCTCTAACAGGGGGGCTAACTATGGCTACACCTTC.

In this sample, this clonotype turned up a few times. The chain carries TRBV6-4 and TRBJ1-1; D gene ambiguous. The CDR3 has 13 amino acids. The V and J ends lost 6 bases and 0 bases respectively, with 8 bases between them. Looked up from germline, CDR1 is MRHNA and CDR2 is SNTAGT. CDR3 region: CASSQRMNTEAFF. The CDR3 DNA follows: TGTGCCAGCAGCCAGAGGATGAACACTGAAGCTTTCTTT.

This clonotype was detected ten times or more. The rearrangement joins TRBV5-6 to TRBJ2-7; D may match TRBD1 or TRBD2 (6 bases each). CDR3 length: 14 residues. V was shortened by 1 base and J by 3 bases, with 11 bases between the two germline ends. Per germline, CDR1 SGHDT and CDR2 YYEEEE. For the CDR3, the DNA is TGTGCCAGCAGCTTGTGGGGGGCCATCTACGAGCAGTACTTC. Translating gives CASSLWGAIYEQYF.

The V call is TRBV5-5, the J call TRBJ1-2; TRBD1 might be the D (5 bases). The germline gives CDR1 SGHKS, CDR2 YYEKEE (reference sequence). V was clipped by 4 bases and J by 5 bases, with 15 bases between them. The CDR3 sequence is 14 residues long. CDR3 region: CASSRPGGGYGYTF. CDR3 in DNA: TGTGCCAGCAGCCGACCGGGGGGTGGATATGGCTACACCTTC.

This chain links TRBV5-1 with TRBJ1-1; D not resolved. V lost 4 bases to trimming and J lost 3 bases, with 7 bases between them. CDR3 size: 12 residues. Looked up from germline, CDR1 is SGHRS and CDR2 is YFSETQ. The CDR3 region is CASSNTDTEAFF. The DNA of the CDR3 is TGCGCCAGCAGCAACACCGACACTGAAGCTTTCTTT.

V and J are TRBV21-1 and TRBJ2-7. TRBV21-1 is designated a pseudogene. The CDR3 runs to 18 residues. The CDR3 here is CASSNQIRRRLPSYEQYV. As DNA, the CDR3 is TGTGCCAGCAGCAACCAGATCAGGCGACGATTACCCTCCTACGAGCAGTACGTC.

This clonotype occurred a few times. This chain links TRBV2 with TRBJ1-1; TRBD1 is a possible D gene (5 bases). CDR3 size: 12 residues. The V and J ends lost 1 base and 12 bases respectively, with 12 bases between them. Per germline, CDR1 SNHLY and CDR2 FYNNEI. CDR3 amino acids: CASSEGGRVPFF. The CDR3 nucleotides are TGTGCCAGCAGTGAAGGTGGCAGGGTCCCTTTCTTT.

This chain uses TRBV3-1 with TRBJ2-7; D gene unclear. Germline assignment: CDR1 LGHDT and CDR2 YNNKEL (reference sequence). The V and J ends lost 4 bases and 5 bases respectively, with 9 bases between them. The CDR3 contains 12 residues. CDR3: CASSLADHEQYF. In nucleotides, the CDR3 is TGTGCCAGCAGCCTGGCAGACCACGAGCAGTACTTC.

This clonotype turned up a few times. V is TRBV7-2 and J is TRBJ1-1; D is unresolved. The CDR3 length is 13 residues. The V and J ends lost 4 bases and 8 bases respectively, with 14 bases between them. Germline V lookup: CDR1 SGHTA, CDR2 FQGNSA. The CDR3 sequence is CASSSNQAGEAFF. CDR3 in DNA: TGTGCCAGCAGCTCGAACCAGGCAGGCGAAGCTTTCTTT.

This chain joins TRBV3-1 and TRBJ1-2; D remains unclear. CDR1 is LGHDT and CDR2 is YNNKEL in the germline V gene (reference sequence). V lost 1 base and J 8 bases, leaving 14 bases between the germline ends. The CDR3 runs 14 residues. CDR3 in DNA: TGTGCCAGCAGCCAAGGTTTTCGGGGTTCGGGCTACACCTTC. Its translation: CASSQGFRGSGYTF.

The rearrangement links TRBV28 to TRBJ2-5, with 9 bases fitting TRBD2. V was pared by 6 bases and J by 5 bases, with 10 bases of the junction left unmatched. Germline-derived CDR1 and CDR2 are MDHEN and SYDVKM. This CDR3 has 15 residues. CDR3 DNA: TGTGCCAGCAGCAAAGCGGGGGGCTCACGGGAGACCCAGTACTTC. Its translation is CASSKAGGSRETQYF. Looking up the rest from reference TRBV28 and TRBJ2-5 gives the full variable domain: DVKVTQSSRYLVKRTGEKVFLECVQDMDHENMFWYRQDPGLGLRLIYFSYDVKMKEKGDIPEGYSVSREKKERFSLILESASTNQTSMYLCASSKAGGSRETQYFGPGTRLLVL.

The J gene is TRBJ1-2, the V gene TRBV6-2 or TRBV6-3, with D unresolved. The CDR3 contains 14 residues. Germline values: CDR1 MNHEY, CDR2 SVGEGT. Trimming shortened V by 6 bases and J by 8 bases, and 19 bases separated the two germline ends. The CDR3 nucleotides read TGTGCCAGCAGCGATACTGGGCAAGGTGTCGGCTACACCTTC. This codes for CASSDTGQGVGYTF.

The rearrangement uses TRBV9 and TRBJ2-4, with D perhaps TRBD2 (5 bases). Trimming left V 4 bases short and J 6 bases short, with 14 bases between. The CDR3 loop spans 14 amino acids. Germline CDR1 is SGDLS and CDR2 is YYNGEE. The CDR3 DNA reads as TGTGCCAGCAGCTCGAGGGTAGTCGGAAACATTCAGTACTTC. This codes for CASSSRVVGNIQYF.

This clonotype was seen more than once but under ten times. V is TRBV4-3 and J is TRBJ1-2; D is unclear. Trimming took off 0 bases at V and 5 bases at J, with 16 bases between the two ends. Germline CDR1 LGHNA, CDR2 YSLEER. This CDR3 comprises 16 residues. The CDR3 here is CASSQDTRRGVYGYTF. CDR3 DNA: TGCGCCAGCAGCCAAGATACGCGACGAGGAGTGTATGGCTACACCTTC.

This clonotype was detected a few times. The chain links TRBV7-8 to TRBJ1-2; no firm D call. Germline-derived CDR1 and CDR2 are SGHVS and FQNEAQ. The V and J ends lost 1 base and 5 bases respectively, with 11 bases between them. The length of the CDR3 is 14 residues. The CDR3 loop is CASSLDRTTYGYTF. The CDR3 DNA sequence: TGTGCCAGCAGCTTAGATCGCACGACTTATGGCTACACCTTC.

The V and J genes are TRBV20-1 and TRBJ2-7; possible D gene TRBD2, 5 bases. CDR1 is DFQATT, CDR2 SNEGSKA, per germline (reference sequence). With 5 bases removed from V and 3 bases from J, the gap between germline ends came to 14 bases. This CDR3 spans 13 amino acids. The CDR3 sequence: CSAGPGGFYEQYF. The DNA for the CDR3 is TGCAGTGCTGGGCCCGGAGGATTCTACGAGCAGTACTTC.

In this sample, this clonotype turned up a few times. J is TRBJ2-5 and V is TRBV5-1; D not resolved. CDR3 length: 13 amino acids. Germline CDR1 reads SGHRS; CDR2 reads YFSETQ. V was trimmed by 0 bases and J by 2 bases, leaving 5 bases between them. The CDR3 bases are TGCGCCAGCAGCTTGGACTGGCAAGAGACCCAGTACTTC. Protein sequence: CASSLDWQETQYF.

This clonotype was seen a handful of times. The genes are TRBV12-3 or TRBV12-4 and TRBJ2-7; the D call may be TRBD1 or TRBD2 (5 bases each). This CDR3 spans 13 amino acids. Between the trimmed V and J ends, which lost 6 bases and 6 bases, there was a span of 15 bases. The CDR3, as DNA: TGTGCCAGCAGGGATACCGGGACCGCCGAGCAGTACGTC. Translating gives CASRDTGTAEQYV.

This clonotype was seen more than once but under ten times. The chain joins TRBV5-1 to TRBJ2-7; 11 nucleotides line up with TRBD2. V trimming: 3 bases; J trimming: 3 bases; junction bases outside the gene matches: 2. The germline V gene encodes CDR1 SGHRS and CDR2 YFSETQ. CDR3 length equals 14 residues. CDR3 in amino acids: CASSSTSGIYEQYF. Written as DNA, the CDR3 is TGCGCCAGCAGCTCGACTAGCGGGATCTACGAGCAGTACTTC. The complete variable domain, with remaining parts taken from reference TRBV5-1 and TRBJ2-7, reads KAGVTQTPRYLIKTRGQQVTLSCSPISGHRSVSWYQQTPGQGLQFLFEYFSETQRNKGNFPGRFSGRQFSNSRSEMNVSTLELGDSALYLCASSSTSGIYEQYFGPGTRLTVT.

The rearrangement links TRBV24-1 to TRBJ2-1, with no clear D. The length of the CDR3 is 14 residues. Germline CDR1 and CDR2: KGHDR and SFDVKD. Trimming pared 1 base from V and 5 bases from J, leaving 8 bases between. As DNA, the CDR3 is TGTGCCACCAGTGATTTAGGGCAGCACAATGAGCAGTTCTTC. This codes for CATSDLGQHNEQFF.

V and J are TRBV5-1 and TRBJ1-3, with D perhaps TRBD1 (6 bases). Germline assignment: CDR1 SGHRS and CDR2 YFSETQ. This CDR3 is built from 16 residues. The V gene lost 4 bases and the J gene lost 2 bases, with 16 bases spanning the gap. CDR3 residues: CASSMTGGPAGNTIYF. CDR3 sequence (DNA): TGCGCCAGCAGCATGACGGGGGGCCCCGCTGGAAACACCATATATTTT. Full variable domain (rest looked up from reference TRBV5-1 and TRBJ1-3): KAGVTQTPRYLIKTRGQQVTLSCSPISGHRSVSWYQQTPGQGLQFLFEYFSETQRNKGNFPGRFSGRQFSNSRSEMNVSTLELGDSALYLCASSMTGGPAGNTIYFGEGSWLTVV.

The chain has TRBV5-1 and TRBJ2-3; D is ambiguous. Germline V gene sequence: CDR1 SGHRS, CDR2 YFSETQ. Trimming took 5 bases from V and 0 from J, leaving 7 bases between them. CDR3 length: 13 amino acids. For the CDR3, the DNA is TGCGCCAGCAGTAAGGAAAGCACAGATACGCAGTATTTT. Protein: CASSKESTDTQYF.

This clonotype was seen at least ten times. This chain uses TRBV5-1 with TRBJ1-2, with D possibly matching TRBD1 (5 bases). Germline V gene lookup returns CDR1 SGHRS and CDR2 YFSETQ. Trimming cost V 3 bases and J 4 bases, with 13 bases left between them. The CDR3 has 14 amino acids. In DNA, the CDR3 is TGCGCCAGCAGCTCCGGAGACAGATCCTATGGCTACACCTTC. It is translated as CASSSGDRSYGYTF.

This clonotype was counted at least ten times. The chain uses TRBV28 and TRBJ1-1; D remains ambiguous. V gave up 4 bases and J gave up 1 base, with 13 bases separating them. CDR1 MDHEN and CDR2 SYDVKM come from the germline V gene. The CDR3 has 15 amino acids. CDR3 sequence reads: CASSSSGRANTEAFF. The CDR3 DNA sequence: TGTGCCAGCAGTTCCTCAGGTAGGGCGAACACTGAAGCTTTCTTT.

This clonotype was recorded a few times. The DNA for the CDR3 is TGTGCCAGCAGTCGGACCTATCTCTACAATGAGCAGTTCTTC. Protein product: CASSRTYLYNEQFF. This chain connects TRBV2 to TRBJ2-1, with D unresolved. Germline V CDR1 and CDR2: SNHLY, FYNNEI. This CDR3 is 14 amino acids long. Deletions cut 5 bases from V and 3 bases from J, with 11 bases between. Drawing the rest from reference TRBV2 and TRBJ2-1, the complete variable domain is EPEVTQTPSHQVTQMGQEVILRCVPISNHLYFYWYRQILGQKVEFLVSFYNNEISEKSEIFDDQFSVERPDGSNFTLKIRSTKLEDSAMYFCASSRTYLYNEQFFGPGTRLTVL.